A selection of T cell receptor beta chains follows, all from one sample in a study of T cell responses to AZD1222 COVID-19 vaccine. The protocol was immunoSEQ multiplex PCR, while the TCRdb copy is restricted to in-frame clones and leaves out a portion. Seen here are 150,000 or so clones, roughly nine tenths observed once, and the top ten hold more than 1.2%. The specimen comprised peripheral blood, sampled on day 0 of AZD1222 vaccination. These receptor sequences come from an adult in good health. Each CDR3 is given with its conserved first and last residue. A D gene is named only where the DNA matches it firmly.

j_gene	v_gene	d_gene	CDR3aa
TRBJ2-5	TRBV3-1/TRBV3-2	NA	CASSQGQETQYF
TRBJ2-1	TRBV12-3/TRBV12-4	NA	CASSSEIYNEQFF
TRBJ2-2	TRBV10-3	TRBD2	CAISPTTLAGVGTGELFF
TRBJ1-2	TRBV11-2	NA	CASSPRLVLGYGYTF
TRBJ1-1	TRBV5-1	NA	CASSLVLRTNKNTEAFF
TRBJ2-7	TRBV12-3/TRBV12-4	NA	CASSLSNEQYF
TRBJ1-2	TRBV6-5	TRBD1	CASKTGELYGYTF
TRBJ2-1	TRBV11-3	NA	CASSLDVSVYNEQFF
TRBJ1-5	TRBV11-2	NA	CASSLEAGNFPQPQHF
TRBJ1-2	TRBV11-2	TRBD1	CASTLTGQGFGYTF
TRBJ2-5	TRBV6-5	TRBD2	CASGAGGFRETQYF
TRBJ1-2	TRBV6-5	TRBD1	CASSRGQGASGYTF
TRBJ2-2	TRBV19	NA	CASIRGSTGELFF
TRBJ2-7	TRBV30	NA	CAWSFSLSLGEPPSGEQYF
TRBJ2-7	TRBV6-6	NA	CASRGGPQDSYEQYF
TRBJ1-1	TRBV5-5	NA	CASSLGVGNTEAFF
TRBJ1-5	TRBV12-3/TRBV12-4	TRBD1	CASSQGGQPQHF
TRBJ1-1	TRBV11-3	NA	CASSLDPGRGVGAFF
TRBJ2-7	TRBV6-5	TRBD2	CASSYSREGQYF
TRBJ1-1	TRBV28	TRBD1	CASSPSTGMNTEAFF
TRBJ2-1	TRBV18	NA	CASSPGGQSSYNEQFF
TRBJ1-1	TRBV7-2	TRBD1	CASSPGQGFIAEAFF
TRBJ1-4	TRBV6-5	NA	CASSLYRGANEKLFF
TRBJ1-1	TRBV3-1/TRBV3-2	NA	CASRKDTSGAFF
TRBJ2-7	TRBV28	TRBD2	CASSLHHGGRAEQYF
TRBJ2-1	TRBV5-1	NA	CASSLHPGTSSYNEQFF
TRBJ2-1	TRBV4-3	NA	CASSQARGGATYNEQFF
TRBJ2-5	TRBV5-6	NA	CASSTGRGETQYF
TRBJ1-1	TRBV11-2	TRBD1	CASNVGRGHTEAFF
TRBJ2-5	TRBV12-3/TRBV12-4	TRBD2	CASSLWGGETQYF
TRBJ2-7	TRBV10-3	TRBD1	CAITREGQGSEQYF
TRBJ2-4	TRBV9	NA	CASGGVGKNIQYF
TRBJ2-2	TRBV2	TRBD1	CASNRGRGTGELFF
TRBJ2-3	TRBV19	NA	CASSEQRTDTQYF
TRBJ1-2	TRBV7-2	NA	CASSLALGGESNYGYTF
TRBJ2-7	TRBV6-1	NA	CASSEVRGASSYEQYF
TRBJ2-3	TRBV28	NA	CASRESGGWADTQYF
TRBJ1-3	TRBV19	NA	CASSRAGGNTIYF
TRBJ1-1	TRBV3-1/TRBV3-2	NA	CASSQRVGEAFF
TRBJ1-1	TRBV3-1/TRBV3-2	NA	CASSFKDSCMNTEAFF
TRBJ1-1	TRBV27	NA	CASSLRASGAEAFF
TRBJ2-7	TRBV6-6	TRBD2	CASSYATSGGNYEQYF
TRBJ2-1	TRBV4-3	TRBD2	CASSQEGGWSSYNEQFF
TRBJ1-6	TRBV6-5	NA	CASRERNSPLHF
TRBJ2-1	TRBV27	TRBD2	CASSRPSGSPSSYNEQFF
TRBJ1-2	TRBV11-1	NA	CASSFRDNQERGGYTF
TRBJ2-7	TRBV11-3	NA	CASSLGGLIYEQYF
TRBJ1-2	TRBV24-1	NA	CATSDVYGYTF
TRBJ2-5	TRBV14	NA	CASSQGLGETQYF
TRBJ2-2	TRBV9	TRBD1	CASSPTPDRVTGELFF
TRBJ2-3	TRBV4-2	TRBD2	CASSQGASGGITDTQYF
TRBJ1-1	TRBV7-2	TRBD1	CASSPRTGWTEAFF
TRBJ1-5	TRBV6-1	TRBD1	CASATGVVWQPQHF
TRBJ1-5	TRBV6-5	TRBD1	CASSPDRAQPQHF